These 8 T cell receptor beta chains share one sample of origin, sequenced in a study of shared clonotypes between healthy human individuals. Assay used: immunoSEQ multiplex PCR; TCRdb lists only in-frame clones, some missing. The repertoire holds approximately 2.1 million clones, with roughly 93% as singletons. The sequenced sample was naive CD4+ T cells from PBMCs. The subset denotes: CD45RA+ positively selected. The receptors derive from a man aged 18-30 years in good health. Some clones in this sample may be carry-over from other donors' samples.

This clone has just a few counts. The chain uses TRBV30 and TRBJ1-5; a possible D gene is TRBD1 (5 bases). The CDR3 consists of 13 residues. In germline, CDR1 is GTSNPN, CDR2 SVGIG (reference sequence). V was trimmed by 1 base and J by 5 bases, leaving 9 bases between them. The CDR3 sequence: CAWSDEGYQPQHF. CDR3 coding DNA: TGTGCCTGGAGTGACGAGGGGTATCAGCCCCAGCATTTT.

This chain joins TRBV19 and TRBJ2-7; 10 nucleotides align to TRBD1. CDR1 is LNHDA and CDR2 is SQIVND in the germline V gene (reference sequence). The CDR3 is 14 residues long. V trimming: 5 bases; J trimming: 3 bases; junction bases outside the gene matches: 4. CDR3 residues: CASSWGQGFYEQYF. The CDR3 DNA follows: TGTGCCAGTAGTTGGGGACAGGGGTTCTACGAGCAGTACTTC. Full variable domain (missing parts from reference TRBV19 and TRBJ2-7): DGGITQSPKYLFRKEGQNVTLSCEQNLNHDAMYWYRQDPGQGLRLIYYSQIVNDFQKGDIAEGYSVSREKKESFPLTVTSAQKNPTAFYLCASSWGQGFYEQYFGPGTRLTVT.

The CDR3 spells CASSLSGPNYGYTF. The CDR3 nucleotides read TGTGCCAGCAGTTTATCCGGACCGAACTATGGCTACACCTTC. The J gene is TRBJ1-2, the V gene TRBV27, with unresolved D. Looked up from germline, CDR1 is MNHEY and CDR2 is SMNVEV (reference sequence). V lost 0 bases, J lost 2 bases, and 7 bases lay in between. The CDR3 totals 14 residues.

On this clone itself: Other nucleotide sequences in the sample specify the same CDR3. V gene TRBV14 combines with J gene TRBJ2-1; the match to TRBD2 covers 12 bases. Germline V gene data show CDR1 as SGHDN and CDR2 as FVKESK. The CDR3 runs 15 residues. Losses at the gene ends were 4 bases for V and 5 bases for J; bases not matched to a gene: 3. DNA for the CDR3: TGTGCCAGCAGCCCCGGACTAGCGGGAAACAATGAGCAGTTCTTC. Protein product: CASSPGLAGNNEQFF.

The chain employs TRBV25-1 and TRBJ2-5; D unresolved. V was clipped by 1 base and J by 5 bases, with 5 bases between them. The CDR3 length is 12 residues. Germline CDR1 is MGHDK and CDR2 is SYGVNS. CDR3 DNA: TGTGCCAGCAGTGAATTACGGGAGACCCAGTACTTC. This sequence encodes CASSELRETQYF. The full variable domain, with the rest looked up from reference TRBV25-1 and TRBJ2-5, is EADIYQTPRYLVIGTGKKITLECSQTMGHDKMYWYQQDPGMELHLIHYSYGVNSTEKGDLSSESTVSRIRTEHFPLTLESARPSHTSQYLCASSELRETQYFGPGTRLLVL.

The V call is TRBV2, the J call TRBJ2-1, with TRBD2 matching 8 bases. The CDR3 has 15 residues. The V and J ends lost 6 bases and 7 bases, in that order; junction bases with no gene match: 11. Germline V gene sequence: CDR1 SNHLY, CDR2 FYNNEI. The CDR3, as DNA: TGTGCCAGCAGCGGGGAGCGGGAGTCTCCGAATGAGCAGTTCTTC. Its protein product is CASSGERESPNEQFF.

The chain uses TRBV28 and TRBJ2-7; a weak D match, TRBD2 (6 bases). V was clipped by 9 bases and J by 6 bases, with 18 bases between them. In germline, CDR1 is MDHEN, CDR2 SYDVKM. This CDR3 spans 13 amino acids. The CDR3, as DNA: TGTGCCAGTAGGACGGGACTGGTGGGCGAGCAGTACTTC. The encoded protein is CASRTGLVGEQYF. Combining the CDR3 with reference TRBV28 and TRBJ2-7 gives the whole variable domain DVKVTQSSRYLVKRTGEKVFLECVQDMDHENMFWYRQDPGLGLRLIYFSYDVKMKEKGDIPEGYSVSREKKERFSLILESASTNQTSMYLCASRTGLVGEQYFGPGTRLTVT.

The gene calls are TRBV7-9 and TRBJ1-5; D is unclear. This CDR3 is built from 14 residues. Trimming shortened V by 4 bases and J by 5 bases, and 12 bases separated the two germline ends. Germline CDR1 and CDR2: SEHNR and FQNEAQ (reference sequence). The CDR3, as DNA: TGTGCCAGCAGCTCGGGGAGGTGGGATCAGCCCCAGCATTTT. Residues: CASSSGRWDQPQHF.